These T cell receptor beta chains were read from a single sample in a study of cytomegalovirus exposure and HLA in healthy donors. Repertoires were generated with immunoSEQ multiplex PCR, while TCRdb's copy carries only in-frame clones and drops some. The data hold about 130,000 clones, with more than 75% observed a single time. The sample was PBMCs. The receptors were gathered from a young woman in good health and CMV-seronegative. The CDR3 runs from the conserved cysteine through the conserved F or W. The D gene is left open where the match is weak. Clone size is given for some rows only: seen once, a few or many times, or a class if the clone is expanded.

>TRBJ1-4|NA|NA|TRBV6-5
CASRKGRLNEKLFF
TGTGCCAGCAGAAAGGGGCGCTTGAATGAAAAACTGTTTTTT
>TRBJ2-1|NA|TRBD2|TRBV19
CASTWRGGYDEQFF
TGTGCCAGTACCTGGCGGGGGGGGTACGATGAGCAGTTCTTC
>TRBJ2-5|NA|NA|TRBV11-2
CASSSPRGKTTQYF
TGTGCCAGCAGCTCCCCCCGGGGTAAGACGACCCAGTACTTC
>TRBJ2-3|NA|TRBD2|TRBV18
CASSQTTSGRNTQYF
TGTGCCAGCTCACAGACGACTAGCGGGAGAAATACGCAGTATTTT
>TRBJ2-5|NA|TRBD2|TRBV5-4
CASSLELAGVETQYF
TGTGCCAGCAGCCTCGAGCTAGCGGGAGTCGAGACCCAGTACTTC
>TRBJ2-2|NA|NA|TRBV6-5
CASSHRVDGELFF
TGTGCCAGCAGCCACAGGGTCGACGGGGAGCTGTTTTTT
>TRBJ2-7|NA|TRBD1|TRBV7-9
CASSYDRGPSYEQYF
TGTGCCAGCAGCTACGACAGGGGTCCTTCCTACGAGCAGTACTTC
>TRBJ1-1|NA|NA|TRBV2
CASRGQGGQAFF
TGTGCCAGCAGAGGGCAGGGAGGCCAAGCTTTCTTT
>TRBJ2-2|few|TRBD1|TRBV5-6
CASSTGQGTGELFF
TGTGCCAGCAGCACCGGACAGGGCACCGGGGAGCTGTTTTTT
>TRBJ1-2|NA|NA|TRBV28
CASRTPNYGYTF
TGTGCCAGCAGAACTCCGAACTATGGCTACACCTTC
>TRBJ2-7|NA|TRBD2|TRBV18
CASSPPASGAYEQYF
TGTGCCAGCTCACCACCGGCCAGCGGGGCCTACGAGCAGTACTTC
>TRBJ2-1|few|TRBD2|TRBV11-3
CASSLDQSGSQAYNEQFF
TGTGCCAGCAGCTTAGATCAAAGCGGGAGCCAAGCCTACAATGAGCAGTTCTTC
>TRBJ1-5|NA|TRBD1|TRBV19
CASSSQAGTGAMGQPQHF
TGTGCCAGTAGTAGCCAGGCCGGGACAGGGGCTATGGGTCAGCCCCAGCATTTT
>TRBJ1-4|NA|TRBD1|TRBV7-8
CASSLGFQGAGEKLFF
TGTGCCAGCAGCTTAGGTTTTCAGGGGGCGGGGGAAAAACTGTTTTTT
>TRBJ1-2|NA|NA|TRBV7-9
CASSPEVRNYGYTF
TGTGCCAGCAGCCCCGAGGTAAGGAACTATGGCTACACCTTC
>TRBJ1-2|once|NA|TRBV5-1
CASSLAPEPNYGYTF
TGCGCCAGCAGCTTGGCGCCAGAACCTAACTATGGCTACACCTTC
>TRBJ2-3|NA|NA|TRBV2
CASSPGRSRNADTQYF
TGTGCCAGCAGTCCCGGTCGGTCCAGGAATGCAGATACGCAGTATTTT
>TRBJ2-1|NA|TRBD2|TRBV5-4
CASSLGGGSSYNEQFF
TGTGCCAGCAGCTTGGGCGGGGGTAGCTCCTACAATGAGCAGTTCTTC
>TRBJ1-1|NA|TRBD1|TRBV30
CAWDRGNTEAFF
TGTGCCTGGGACAGGGGGAACACTGAAGCTTTCTTT
>TRBJ2-1|NA|NA|TRBV19
CASSIGGGLTNNEQFF
TGTGCCAGTAGTATTGGCGGGGGCCTTACCAACAATGAGCAGTTCTTC
>TRBJ1-3|NA|NA|TRBV28
CASSLGDNSGNTIYF
TGTGCCAGCAGTTTAGGGGACAACTCTGGAAACACCATATATTTT
>TRBJ2-1|NA|NA|TRBV4-3
CASSQEWGRFNEQFF
TGCGCCAGCAGCCAAGAATGGGGGCGATTCAATGAGCAGTTCTTC
>TRBJ2-3|NA|TRBD2|TRBV5-4
CASSLYSGGLGTQYF
TGTGCCAGCAGCTTGTACAGCGGGGGACTCGGTACGCAGTATTTT
>TRBJ1-2|NA|NA|TRBV19
CASSARQIPSYGYTF
TGTGCCAGTAGTGCCCGACAGATTCCGAGCTATGGCTACACCTTC
>TRBJ2-5|NA|TRBD2|TRBV7-7
CASSPWTSGRGEETQYF
TGTGCTAGCAGCCCTTGGACTAGCGGGAGAGGGGAAGAGACCCAGTACTTC
>TRBJ2-3|NA|NA|TRBV5-1
CASWVGDTDTQYF
TGCGCCAGCTGGGTGGGAGACACAGATACGCAGTATTTT
>TRBJ1-3|NA|TRBD1|TRBV9
CASSAEGASGNTIYF
TGTGCCAGCAGCGCCGAGGGGGCTTCGGGAAACACCATATATTTT
>TRBJ1-3|NA|NA|TRBV13
CASVHSSGNTIYF
TGTGCCAGCGTCCACAGCTCTGGAAACACCATATATTTT
>TRBJ2-3|NA|NA|TRBV6-5
CASSYSKAGSTDTQYF
TGTGCCAGCAGTTACTCGAAGGCGGGAAGCACAGATACGCAGTATTTT
>TRBJ2-3|NA|NA|TRBV7-3
CASSLVSGLSDTQYF
TGTGCCAGCAGCTTAGTAAGCGGGCTCTCAGATACGCAGTATTTT
>TRBJ1-5|NA|NA|TRBV9
CASLGPHQPQHF
TGTGCCAGCCTAGGTCCGCATCAGCCCCAGCATTTT
>TRBJ1-6|NA|NA|TRBV2
CASSLEVHNNSPLHF
TGTGCCAGCAGCCTAGAGGTCCACAATAATTCACCCCTCCACTTT
>TRBJ2-7|NA|TRBD2|TRBV7-6
CASSLSGSPSYEQYF
TGTGCCAGCAGCTTAAGCGGGAGCCCCTCCTACGAGCAGTACTTC
>TRBJ1-3|NA|NA|TRBV18
CASSPPAQASGNTIYF
TGTGCCAGCTCACCACCGGCCCAGGCATCTGGAAACACCATATATTTT
>TRBJ1-1|NA|TRBD1|TRBV7-8
CASSPRGQDKTDTEAFF
TGTGCCAGCAGCCCACGGGGACAGGATAAGACGGACACTGAAGCTTTCTTT
>TRBJ1-1|NA|NA|TRBV19
CASSPPFQGMNTEAFF
TGTGCCAGTAGTCCCCCCTTTCAGGGGATGAACACTGAAGCTTTCTTT
>TRBJ2-7|NA|TRBD1|TRBV5-1
CASSLGDRIVYEQYF
TGCGCCAGCAGCTTGGGGGACAGGATCGTATACGAGCAGTACTTC
>TRBJ1-4|NA|NA|TRBV6-5
CASSEKGRGEKLFF
TGTGCCAGCAGTGAAAAGGGACGGGGGGAAAAACTGTTTTTT
>TRBJ2-7|NA|NA|TRBV13
CASRAPGTYEQYF
TGTGCCAGCAGGGCTCCGGGTACCTACGAGCAGTACTTC
>TRBJ2-6|NA|NA|TRBV13
CASSLGGHSSGANVLTF
TGTGCCAGCAGCTTGGGGGGGCATAGCTCTGGGGCCAACGTCCTGACTTTC
>TRBJ2-3|NA|TRBD2|TRBV5-1
CASSSTSGSSGDTQYF
TGCGCCAGCAGCTCAACTAGCGGGAGTTCGGGAGATACGCAGTATTTT
>TRBJ2-1|NA|NA|TRBV4-1
CASSLPRDSYNEQFF
TGCGCCAGCAGCCTACCCCGGGACTCTTACAATGAGCAGTTCTTC
>TRBJ1-4|few|TRBD1|TRBV6-6
CASSYSGQGGEKLFF
TGTGCCAGCAGTTACTCGGGGCAGGGGGGAGAAAAACTGTTTTTT
>TRBJ2-7|NA|NA|TRBV7-6
CASSLVSGDEQYF
TGTGCCAGCAGCTTAGTATCCGGGGACGAGCAGTACTTC
>TRBJ2-3|NA|NA|TRBV19
CASSIQGSDADTQYF
TGTGCCAGTAGTATCCAGGGGAGTGATGCAGATACGCAGTATTTT
>TRBJ2-7|NA|TRBD1|TRBV7-8
CASSLGRDRGHEQYF
TGTGCCAGCAGCTTAGGCCGGGACAGGGGTCACGAGCAGTACTTC
>TRBJ2-2|NA|TRBD2|TRBV7-3
CASSLSGRPGELFF
TGTGCCAGCAGCTTGAGCGGGAGGCCCGGGGAGCTGTTTTTT
>TRBJ2-3|NA|NA|TRBV7-2
CASSLASPISSGTDTQYF
TGTGCCAGCAGCTTAGCGAGTCCCATCAGTAGCGGCACAGATACGCAGTATTTT
>TRBJ1-1|NA|NA|TRBV10-3
CAISEGRGGEAFF
TGTGCCATCAGTGAGGGCAGGGGTGGTGAAGCTTTCTTT
>TRBJ1-2|NA|NA|TRBV28
CASSWEGAGGYTF
TGTGCCAGCAGCTGGGAAGGGGCTGGGGGCTACACCTTC
>TRBJ2-7|NA|NA|TRBV27
CASSYRGGASYEQYF
TGTGCCAGCAGTTACAGGGGGGGGGCCTCCTACGAGCAGTACTTC
>TRBJ2-5|NA|TRBD2|TRBV9
CASSVGLLAVETQYF
TGTGCCAGCAGCGTAGGCCTACTAGCGGTAGAGACCCAGTACTTC
>TRBJ1-2|NA|TRBD1|TRBV5-6
CASSWGTGDYGYTF
TGTGCCAGCAGCTGGGGGACAGGGGACTATGGCTACACCTTC
>TRBJ2-5|NA|TRBD2|TRBV27
CASSLSPGGYETQYF
TGTGCCAGCAGTTTATCCCCGGGGGGGTATGAGACCCAGTACTTC
>TRBJ1-5|NA|NA|TRBV18
CASSEEAGLNQPQHF
TGTGCCAGCTCAGAAGAGGCGGGACTCAATCAGCCCCAGCATTTT
>TRBJ2-4|few|NA|TRBV5-1
CASSLAVGASVGKNIQYF
TGCGCCAGCAGCTTGGCCGTAGGAGCGTCTGTAGGCAAAAACATTCAGTACTTC
>TRBJ2-7|NA|TRBD2|TRBV5-6
CASSLPGGSYEQYF
TGTGCCAGCAGCCTACCGGGGGGCTCCTACGAGCAGTACTTC
>TRBJ2-2|medium-sized|NA|TRBV6-4
CASSTVGGSTGELFF
TGTGCCAGCAGTACCGTTGGGGGCAGCACCGGGGAGCTGTTTTTT
>TRBJ1-2|once|NA|TRBV30
CAWSAGLGYGYTF
TGTGCCTGGAGCGCGGGGTTGGGTTATGGCTACACCTTC
>TRBJ1-1|NA|NA|TRBV7-3
CASSLQGLDTEAFF
TGTGCCAGCAGCTTGCAGGGGTTGGACACTGAAGCTTTCTTT